This T cell receptor beta chain was observed in a study of Tregs in tolerant kidney transplant recipients. Findings and limits, study-wide: Biological reproducibility was not directly addressed in this study.

The method was immunoSEQ multiplex PCR; TCRdb's version includes in-frame clones alone and lacks a portion of them. The data show roughly 70,000 clones, around 87% seen once. Related graft donors supplied nonmyeloablative bone marrow transplants, and mixed chimerism was transient. This clone has only a few counts. Antigen unknown. The CDR3 has 14 amino acids. CDR1 and CDR2 from the germline V gene are MDHEN and SYDVKM. Between the trimmed V and J ends, which lost 1 base and 9 bases, there was a span of 10 bases. The TCR was taken from a human patient who received a combined kidney and bone marrow transplant. The graft donor may have given rise to some T cells. The chain couples TRBV28 to TRBJ1-6, with a possible D match to TRBD1 (6 bases). This specimen consisted of CD4+ T cells from blood (PBMCs), obtained 6 months after the transplant. CDR3 in amino acids: CASSLSGDGSPLHF. The CDR3, as DNA: TGTGCCAGCAGTTTATCAGGGGACGGTTCACCCCTCCACTTT.